This T cell receptor beta chain was observed in a study of shared clonotypes between healthy human individuals. Looking at the study overall: Three plates each covered CD4 naive and memory; CD8 naive two, CD8 memory one. Overall study findings and caveats: It was anticipated that sequencing depth would influence how many clonotypes donors shared. Clonotypes shared by all four donors outscored non-shared clonotypes in generation probability.

This clone was detected a few times. Its antigen is undetermined. Other nucleotide sequences in the sample specify the same CDR3. The table came from immunoSEQ multiplex PCR; TCRdb's copy has only in-frame clones and leaves some out. Of some 2,100,000 clones listed, 85% to 95% are singletons. V gave up 3 bases and J gave up 0 bases, with 3 bases separating them. The V gene's germline CDR1 is SEHNR and CDR2 FQNEAQ (reference sequence). The CDR3 length is 12 residues. Cells designated naive CD8 were CD45RO-negative and were positively selected for CCR7, with terminally differentiated effector memory CD45RA+ cells excluded.

Sequenced material: naive CD8+ T cells from PBMCs. This clonotype originated in a man between 18 and 29 years old in good health. Some clones in this sample may be carry-over from other donors' samples. The V call is TRBV7-9, the J call TRBJ2-7; no clear D gene. The CDR3 DNA follows: TGTGCCAGCAGCTTTAGCTCCTACGAGCAGTACTTC. This translates into CASSFSSYEQYF.